The 9 T cell receptor beta chains given below trace back to one sample, sequenced in a study of control samples from healthy donors and cancer patients. The method was immunoSEQ multiplex PCR; TCRdb's version includes in-frame clones alone and lacks a portion of them. This table holds around 80,000 clones, more than 70% found once. The material sequenced was blood. The source of these receptors is a man in his fifties or sixties in good health.

The chain recombines TRBV5-8 with TRBJ1-4; TRBD1 agrees at 9 bases. CDR1 is SGHTS, CDR2 YDEGEE, per germline. The CDR3 totals 16 residues. The ends lost 1 base at V and 11 bases at J; junction bases unmatched: 12. CDR3 in amino acids: CASSLKGGQGMRKLFF. The DNA of the CDR3 is TGTGCCAGCAGCTTGAAGGGCGGACAGGGGATGAGGAAACTGTTTTTT. Full variable domain (outside the CDR3, taken from reference TRBV5-8 and TRBJ1-4): EAGVTQSPTHLIKTRGQQATLRCSPISGHTSVYWYQQALGLGLQFLLWYDEGEERNRGNFPPRFSGRQFPNYSSELNVNALELEDSALYLCASSLKGGQGMRKLFFGSGTQLSVL.

J is TRBJ2-3 and V is TRBV5-8, with 11 bases lining up with TRBD2. The CDR3 extends over 16 amino acids. From germline, CDR1 is SGHTS and CDR2 YDEGEE. J gave up 1 base and V 4 bases, and 5 bases lay outside the gene matches. The CDR3 region has the DNA TGTGCCAGCAGCCTCGGGACTAGCGGACGCACAGATACGCAGTATTTT. Its protein is CASSLGTSGRTDTQYF.

This chain links TRBV7-9 with TRBJ1-1; D gene uncertain. Germline lookup yields CDR1 SEHNR and CDR2 FQNEAQ (reference sequence). The CDR3 spans 13 residues. The V and J ends lost 5 bases and 1 base respectively, with 8 bases between them. As DNA, the CDR3 is TGTGCCAGCAGCAAAACAACGAACACTGAAGCTTTCTTT. Translation: CASSKTTNTEAFF.

The V and J genes are TRBV28 and TRBJ1-5, with 9 nucleotides matching TRBD1. The V gene end was trimmed by 6 bases and the J gene end by 5 bases; junction bases not matched to a gene: 2. The germline gives CDR1 MDHEN, CDR2 SYDVKM. This CDR3 has 13 residues. The CDR3 loop reads CASRQGADQPQHF. CDR3 nucleotide sequence: TGTGCCAGCAGACAGGGGGCGGATCAGCCCCAGCATTTT.

This chain uses TRBV10-1 with TRBJ2-5; D is unclear. V lost 5 bases to trimming and J lost 4 bases, with 11 bases between them. Germline CDR1 is WNHNN and CDR2 is SYGVQD (reference sequence). The CDR3 is made up of 13 amino acids. The CDR3 loop is CASSRWEGETQYF. CDR3 in DNA: TGCGCCAGCAGTCGGTGGGAAGGAGAGACCCAGTACTTC.

The chain uses TRBV5-6 and TRBJ1-3, with D hard to call. This CDR3 has 14 amino acids. Looked up from germline, CDR1 is SGHDT and CDR2 is YYEEEE. Trimming removed 1 base at V and 3 bases at J, with 8 bases between. The CDR3 coding sequence is TGTGCCAGCAGCTTGAGAGCGGGTGGAAACACCATATATTTT. Amino acids: CASSLRAGGNTIYF.

The rearrangement links TRBV7-3 to TRBJ2-1; 8 bases match TRBD2. Germline V lookup: CDR1 SGHTA, CDR2 FQGTGA. CDR3 length: 14 amino acids. V was clipped by 2 bases and J by 9 bases; unmatched bases: 6. CDR3 DNA: TGTGCCAGCAGCTTAGCGCGGGGGGAAAGTGAGCAGTTCTTC. Translated, it gives CASSLARGESEQFF.

This chain links TRBV11-2 with TRBJ2-7, with TRBD2 matching over 14 bases. V gave up 3 bases and J gave up 4 bases; unmatched junction bases: 8. Germline V CDR1 and CDR2: SGHAT, FQNNGV. This CDR3 has 17 residues. The CDR3 DNA follows: TGTGCCAGCAGCTTCCCGGGACTAGCGGGAGCTAATTACGAGCAGTACTTC. Its protein product is CASSFPGLAGANYEQYF.

This chain joins TRBV7-2 and TRBJ2-3; possible D gene TRBD2, 5 bases. V lost 4 bases to trimming and J lost 0 bases, with 11 bases between them. The CDR3 loop spans 15 amino acids. From germline, CDR1 is SGHTA and CDR2 FQGNSA. Here the CDR3 DNA reads TGTGCCAGCAGCTACAGCGGACCTAGCACAGATACGCAGTATTTT. This translates into CASSYSGPSTDTQYF.